These T cell receptor beta chains were read from a single sample in a study of cytomegalovirus exposure and HLA in healthy donors. Sequencing used immunoSEQ multiplex PCR; TCRdb keeps in-frame clones, though not all of them. Here the sample spans about 61,000 clones, 75% to 85% being singletons. The source material was PBMCs. These receptors were collected from a man between 50 and 59 years old in good health and CMV-seropositive. Each CDR3 is given with its conserved first and last residue. D genes are given only for firm matches. Size is stated for part of the rows, as once, few or many counts, or as a class when the clone is expanded.

-	TRBV30	TRBJ2-2	TRBD2	15	CAWSVRASGSGELFF	TGTGCCTGGAGTGTAAGGGCTAGCGGGAGTGGGGAGCTGTTTTTT
-	TRBV19	TRBJ1-5	-	14	CASSIFEGNQPQHF	TGTGCCAGTAGTATCTTTGAGGGCAATCAGCCCCAGCATTTT
once	TRBV30	TRBJ2-7	-	14	CAWSVFGFSYEQYF	TGTGCCTGGAGTGTATTCGGGTTCTCCTACGAGCAGTACTTC
-	TRBV9	TRBJ1-2	TRBD1	15	CASSATNRGGYGYTF	TGTGCCAGCAGCGCTACGAACAGGGGCGGGTATGGCTACACCTTC
once	TRBV6-5	TRBJ1-5	TRBD1	15	CASSLGDRSNQPQHF	TGTGCCAGCAGTTTAGGGGACAGGAGCAATCAGCCCCAGCATTTT
-	TRBV30	TRBJ2-5	-	14	CAWSVMELRETQYF	TGTGCCTGGAGTGTAATGGAGCTCAGAGAGACCCAGTACTTC
-	TRBV6-1	TRBJ1-2	-	17	CASSEDTTGFLPYGYTF	TGTGCCAGCAGTGAAGACACCACAGGATTCTTACCCTATGGCTACACCTTC
-	TRBV11-2	TRBJ2-3	TRBD2	16	CASSPPTSGVTDTQYF	TGTGCCAGCAGCCCCCCAACTAGCGGGGTCACAGATACGCAGTATTTT
-	TRBV27	TRBJ2-1	TRBD1	15	CASSSDRVPYNEQFF	TGTGCCAGCAGTTCCGACAGGGTTCCCTACAATGAGCAGTTCTTC
-	TRBV6-5	TRBJ2-7	-	15	CASRALSGGAYEQYF	TGTGCCAGCAGAGCCCTTAGCGGAGGGGCCTACGAGCAGTACTTC
-	TRBV2	TRBJ2-5	TRBD2	15	CASSEFSGGLETQYF	TGTGCCAGCAGTGAATTTAGCGGGGGGTTGGAGACCCAGTACTTC